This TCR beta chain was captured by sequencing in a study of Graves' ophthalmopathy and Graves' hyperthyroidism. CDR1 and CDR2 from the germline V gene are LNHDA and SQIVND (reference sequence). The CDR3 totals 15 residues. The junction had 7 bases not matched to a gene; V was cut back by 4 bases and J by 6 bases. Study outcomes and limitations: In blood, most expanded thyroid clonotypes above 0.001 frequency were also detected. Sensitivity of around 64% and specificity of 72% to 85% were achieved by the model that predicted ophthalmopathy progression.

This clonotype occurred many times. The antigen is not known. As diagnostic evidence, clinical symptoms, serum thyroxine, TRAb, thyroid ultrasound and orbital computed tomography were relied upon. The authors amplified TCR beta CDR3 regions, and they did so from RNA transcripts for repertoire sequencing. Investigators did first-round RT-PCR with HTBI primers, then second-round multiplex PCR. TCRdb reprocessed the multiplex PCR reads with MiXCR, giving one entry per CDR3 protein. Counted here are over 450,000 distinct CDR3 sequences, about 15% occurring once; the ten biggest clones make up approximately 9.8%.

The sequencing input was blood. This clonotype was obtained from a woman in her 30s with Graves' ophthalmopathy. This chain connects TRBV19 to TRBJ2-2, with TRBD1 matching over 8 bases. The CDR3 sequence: CASSRLTQGAGELFF. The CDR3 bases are TGTGCCAGTAGTAGGCTGACACAGGGGGCCGGGGAGCTGTTTTTT.